Shown below are 8 T cell receptor beta chains from a single sample sequenced in a study of cytomegalovirus exposure and HLA in healthy donors. 13 Jbeta primers and 60 Vbeta primers were used for the PCR. Using immunoSEQ multiplex PCR, the repertoire was profiled, and TCRdb retains in-frame clones only, with some absent. Found here are about 130,000 clones, 85% to 90% of them singletons; the top ten hold more than 4.5%. Sequenced sample: PBMCs. These receptors were obtained from a woman aged 25-40 years in good health and CMV-seronegative.

The V call is TRBV6-5, the J call TRBJ2-1, with 7 bases lining up with TRBD2. There are 15 residues in the CDR3. CDR1 is MNHEY and CDR2 is SVGAGI in the germline V gene. The V segment lost 4 bases and the J segment 1 base; nucleotides outside the gene matches: 4. Here the CDR3 DNA reads TGTGCCAGCAGTTTTGGAGCGGGGTCCTACAATGAGCAGTTCTTC. This translates into CASSFGAGSYNEQFF.

The chain joins TRBV19 to TRBJ2-5; TRBD1 matches 8 bases. The CDR3 loop spans 16 amino acids. Germline V lookup: CDR1 LNHDA, CDR2 SQIVND (reference sequence). J gave up 1 base and V 3 bases, and 7 bases lay outside the gene matches. CDR3 DNA sequence: TGTGCCAGTAGTATGGGAGACAGGGGCTCCCAAGAGACCCAGTACTTC. Amino acids: CASSMGDRGSQETQYF.

The gene calls are TRBV4-3 and TRBJ2-7, with TRBD2 as a possible D gene (6 bases). The CDR3 loop spans 11 amino acids. Germline assignment: CDR1 LGHNA and CDR2 YSLEER. Here the CDR3 DNA reads TGCGCGGGGGGAATGACTTACGAGCAGTACTTC. Translating it yields CAGGMTYEQYF.

As for this clone: The junction differs from germline at one of its ends, possibly a read error. V is TRBV7-9 and J is TRBJ2-2; 8 positions agree with TRBD1. Per the germline V gene, CDR1 is SEHNR and CDR2 is FQNEAQ (reference sequence). The CDR3 length is 15 residues. DNA for the CDR3: TGTTCCAGCAGCTTGACAGGGGTGAACACCGGGGAGCTGTTTTTT. Translating gives CSSSLTGVNTGELFF.

J is TRBJ2-3 and V is TRBV5-6; 8 nucleotides agree with TRBD2. The CDR3 is made up of 16 amino acids. Germline V gives CDR1 SGHDT, CDR2 YYEEEE. V shed 1 base and J 7 bases; nucleotides not matched to a gene: 11. CDR3 protein: CASSLQREYKPYTQYF. The CDR3 bases are TGTGCCAGCAGCTTGCAGCGGGAGTATAAGCCGTATACGCAGTATTTT.

V is TRBV4-3 and J is TRBJ2-2; maybe TRBD1 (6 bases). In germline, CDR1 is LGHNA, CDR2 YSLEER. The CDR3 is made up of 14 amino acids. V was trimmed by 7 bases and J by 0 bases, leaving 9 bases between them. As DNA, the CDR3 is TGCGCCAGCAAGCGGACAGCGAACACCGGGGAGCTGTTTTTT. This codes for CASKRTANTGELFF.

The chain is built from TRBV19 and TRBJ2-1; D is unresolved. Germline CDR1 is LNHDA and CDR2 is SQIVND (reference sequence). Trimming shortened V by 4 bases and J by 4 bases, and 8 bases separated the two germline ends. CDR3 length equals 13 residues. This CDR3 is CASSTTTYNEQFF. CDR3 nucleotide sequence: TGTGCCAGTAGTACGACAACGTACAATGAGCAGTTCTTC.

The V and J genes are TRBV5-4 and TRBJ2-7, with 14 nucleotides matching TRBD2. V dropped 0 bases and J dropped 0; count of bases not matched to a gene: 5. The CDR3 totals 18 residues. The V gene's germline CDR1 is SGHNT and CDR2 YYREEE (reference sequence). The CDR3 spells CASSLGGLAGVGSYEQYF. The DNA of the CDR3 is TGTGCCAGCAGCTTGGGGGGACTAGCGGGAGTGGGCTCCTACGAGCAGTACTTC.